These 8 T cell receptor beta chains share one sample of origin, sequenced in a study of lymphopenia after photon versus proton radiotherapy. Sequenced by immunoSEQ multiplex PCR; TCRdb stores in-frame clones only, minus some. The sample shows some 20,000 clones, around nine tenths of them seen only once. The source was peripheral blood, collected from a patient treated with photon-based radiotherapy. The source is a man aged 60 to 75 with pancreatic cancer.

The chain employs TRBV7-9 and TRBJ1-2, with D uncertain. V lost 5 bases, J lost 4 bases, and 17 bases lay in between. The CDR3 sequence is 15 residues long. The germline V gene has CDR1 SEHNR and CDR2 FQNEAQ (reference sequence). CDR3 coding DNA: TGTGCCAGCAGCATTTCTAACACCTTTTTCTATGGCTACACCTTC. It translates to CASSISNTFFYGYTF.

For the CDR3, the DNA is TGTGCCAGCAGCCCGGACAGGGGTGGATATGGCTACACCTTC. Its translation is CASSPDRGGYGYTF. J is TRBJ1-2 and V is TRBV7-6; 9 nucleotides line up with TRBD1. Trimming at V came to 5 bases and at J to 5 bases, leaving 6 bases not matched to a gene. This CDR3 has 14 amino acids. CDR1 is SGHVS, CDR2 FNYEAQ, per germline. The full variable domain, in which reference TRBV7-6 and TRBJ1-2 provide the parts outside the CDR3, is GAGVSQSPRYKVTKRGQDVALRCDPISGHVSLYWYRQALGQGPEFLTYFNYEAQQDKSGLPNDRFSAERPEGSISTLTIQRTEQRDSAMYRCASSPDRGGYGYTFGSGTRLTVV.

The chain links TRBV28 to TRBJ1-2; tentatively, D is TRBD1 (6 bases). V lost 6 bases and J 4 bases, leaving 18 bases between the germline ends. Per the germline V gene, CDR1 is MDHEN and CDR2 is SYDVKM. There are 15 residues in the CDR3. The CDR3 nucleotides are TGTGCCAGCAGCGAGTCCGGGACAACCGCCTATGGCTACACCTTC. It is translated as CASSESGTTAYGYTF.

This chain connects TRBV2 to TRBJ1-6; D is undetermined. This CDR3 has 16 residues. Germline CDR1 is SNHLY and CDR2 is FYNNEI. The V end was cut by 3 bases, the J end by 0 bases, with 9 bases between. DNA of the CDR3: TGTGCCAGCAGTGACCCGTTGAGCTCCTATAATTCACCCCTCCACTTT. It encodes CASSDPLSSYNSPLHF.

The chain recombines TRBV10-3 with TRBJ2-2; no clear D. CDR3 size: 14 residues. Trimming took 2 bases from V and 6 from J, leaving 10 bases between them. From germline, CDR1 is ENHRY and CDR2 SYGVKD. The CDR3 coding sequence is TGTGCCATCAGTGAGAGTCTGAGGCCCGGGGAGCTGTTTTTT. Translation: CAISESLRPGELFF.

The chain uses TRBV13 and TRBJ2-7, with D unresolved. Germline CDR1 is PRHDT and CDR2 is FYEKMQ (reference sequence). V lost 6 bases to trimming and J lost 0 bases, with 12 bases between them. CDR3 length: 14 residues. In nucleotides, the CDR3 is TGTGCCAGCAGGCAGCGTCACCTCTCCTACGAGCAGTACTTC. Protein product: CASRQRHLSYEQYF.

J is TRBJ2-1 and V is TRBV5-1, with D tentatively TRBD1 (6 bases). Germline assignment: CDR1 SGHRS and CDR2 YFSETQ. The V and J ends lost 4 bases and 3 bases respectively, with 11 bases between them. This CDR3 spans 14 amino acids. Written as DNA, the CDR3 is TGCGCCAGCAGCACCGCCAGGGGCTACAATGAGCAGTTCTTC. This encodes CASSTARGYNEQFF.

The chain has TRBV6-5 and TRBJ2-7; D is unresolved. Trimming took 2 bases from V and 7 from J, leaving 15 bases between them. CDR3 length equals 14 residues. The germline V gene has CDR1 MNHEY and CDR2 SVGAGI. The CDR3 reads CASSYDKSYGEQYF. The CDR3 coding sequence is TGTGCCAGCAGTTACGACAAATCCTACGGGGAGCAGTACTTC.